One and the same sample provided the 25 T cell receptor beta chains below, sequenced in a study of tumor-infiltrating lymphocytes in primary liver carcinoma. RNA was extracted from whole blood without cell sorting, alongside germline DNA. Starting material of roughly 550 ng total RNA yielded TCR beta cDNA via a constant-region primer. Employing slightly modified ARM-PCR, three nested multiplex PCR rounds were run, and these gave rise to the TCR beta libraries. It was with TRBV1-TRBV30 forward primers and a C-beta reverse primer that the first two PCR rounds were run, at approximately 9 cycles each. TCRdb independently ran MiXCR on the multiplex PCR reads; one entry per CDR3 protein. The sample contains about 330,000 distinct CDR3 sequences, roughly two thirds of which appear only once. Input material: peripheral blood. All receptors come from a man between 40 and 49 years old with primary liver carcinoma and hepatitis B virus infection.

The J gene is TRBJ2-1, the V gene TRBV11-3, with TRBD2 identical over 8 bases. The V gene end was trimmed by 5 bases and the J gene end by 6 bases; junction bases not matched to a gene: 12. Germline CDR1 reads SGHNT; CDR2 reads YENEEA. This CDR3 is 16 amino acids long. The CDR3 sequence: CASSRGGGGRGNEQFF. The CDR3 coding sequence is TGTGCCAGCAGCAGGGGGGGCGGGGGGCGGGGCAATGAGCAGTTCTTC. Together with reference TRBV11-3 and TRBJ2-1, the CDR3 gives the full variable domain: EAGVVQSPRYKIIEKKQPVAFWCNPISGHNTLYWYLQNLGQGPELLIRYENEEAVDDSQLPKDRFSAERLKGVDSTLKIQPAELGDSAVYLCASSRGGGGRGNEQFFGPGTRLTVL.

Details on this clonotype: An end of the junction does not agree with germline; a read error may underlie this. The chain carries TRBV6-2 or TRBV6-3 and TRBJ2-7, with TRBD1 identical over 7 bases. CDR3 length: 14 amino acids. Germline V gene lookup returns CDR1 MNHEY and CDR2 SVGEGT. Written as DNA, the CDR3 is TGTGCCAGCACCGGACAGGAACCCGTATACGAGCCGTACTTC. Its translation: CASTGQEPVYEPYF.

The chain combines TRBV12-3 or TRBV12-4 with TRBJ2-7, with D perhaps assigned TRBD1 or TRBD2 (5 bases each). The CDR3 is made up of 14 amino acids. The germline V and J ends were trimmed by 10 bases and 5 bases, with 21 bases remaining between them. This chain's CDR3 is CATQRGIGTHEQYF. As DNA, the CDR3 is TGTGCCACTCAGCGAGGGATAGGGACCCACGAGCAGTACTTC.

This clonotype was seen many times. The rearrangement uses TRBV12-3 or TRBV12-4 and TRBJ2-1; the D is unclear. The CDR3 has 10 residues. The germline V and J ends were trimmed by 6 bases and 10 bases, with 7 bases remaining between them. CDR3 in amino acids: CASSTLEQFF. In nucleotides, the CDR3 is TGTGCCAGCAGCACCTTAGAGCAGTTCTTC.

As regards this clonotype: The CDR3 carries no conserved terminal phenylalanine or tryptophan, so it likely arises from a read error. The chain links TRBV28 to TRBJ2-5; possibly TRBD1 for D (5 bases). Trimming removed 5 bases from V and 5 bases from J, with 15 bases in between. Germline V gene lookup returns CDR1 MDHEN and CDR2 SYDVKM. The CDR3 is made up of 14 amino acids. The CDR3 bases are TGTGCCAGCAGTGCCAGGGATTGGGCGGAGACCCAGTACTTA. This gives the protein CASSARDWAETQYL.

Remarks on this clonotype: With a much larger clone just one base away, this may be a read error. This chain links TRBV6-1 with TRBJ2-1; D call uncertain. This CDR3 spans 12 amino acids. Germline CDR1 reads MNHNS; CDR2 reads SASEGT. Deletions cut 6 bases from V and 7 bases from J, with 10 bases between. The CDR3 coding sequence is TGTGCCAGCAGGCGAATACAGAATGAGCAGTTCTTC. As protein: CASRRIQNEQFF.

This clonotype has just a few counts. The V call is TRBV6-5, the J call TRBJ2-6; possible D gene TRBD2, 7 bases. Germline CDR1 reads MNHEY; CDR2 reads SVGAGI. This CDR3 region has 15 residues. Trimming cost V 10 bases and J 0 bases, with 13 bases left between them. The CDR3 loop is CAIGGGSSGANVLTF. CDR3 sequence (DNA): TGTGCCATTGGGGGGGGCAGCTCTGGGGCCAACGTCCTGACTTTC.

Of note for this clonotype: At one end the junction does not follow the germline gene, possibly because of a read error. The chain recombines TRBV2 with TRBJ2-7, with 10 bases lining up with TRBD2. The CDR3 is 14 amino acids. The V gene's germline CDR1 is SNHLY and CDR2 FYNNEI. CDR3 sequence reads: CTSSIAGGSYEQYF. CDR3 DNA sequence: TGTACCAGCTCCATAGCGGGGGGTTCCTACGAGCAGTACTTC.

Comments on this clonotype: A much more abundant neighbour one base away suggests this may be a read error. The chain links TRBV6-1 to TRBJ1-2; a possible D gene is TRBD1 (6 bases). With 3 bases removed from V and 7 bases from J, the gap between germline ends came to 12 bases. There are 13 residues in the CDR3. The germline V gene encodes CDR1 MNHNS and CDR2 SASEGT. The CDR3: CASSEQGPTGYTF. Written as DNA, the CDR3 is TGTGCCAGCAGTGAGCAGGGGCCGACTGGCTACACCTTC.

This clonotype was seen more than once but under ten times. A much more abundant neighbour one base away suggests this may be a read error. Given the absence of the conserved phenylalanine or tryptophan at the CDR3 end, a read error is likely. V usage is TRBV4-1 and J usage is TRBJ2-7, with unresolved D. Looked up from germline, CDR1 is MGHRA and CDR2 is YSYEKL. The CDR3 totals 13 residues. The V and J ends lost 4 bases and 7 bases respectively, with 14 bases between them. This CDR3 is CASSPSDGLEQYS. As DNA, the CDR3 is TGCGCCAGCAGCCCCTCAGACGGCCTAGAGCAGTACTCC.

J is TRBJ2-7 and V is TRBV11-2; TRBD1 agrees at 10 bases. The CDR3 totals 14 residues. V lost 8 bases, J lost 0 bases, and 4 bases stayed unmatched. Germline V gene lookup returns CDR1 SGHAT and CDR2 FQNNGV. As DNA, the CDR3 is TGTGCCAGCCTTAGGACAGGGGGCTCCTACGAGCAGTACTTC. Amino acid sequence: CASLRTGGSYEQYF.

This chain connects TRBV11-2 to TRBJ1-1; D call uncertain. The CDR3 extends over 16 amino acids. Trimming removed 7 bases from V and 1 base from J, with 19 bases in between. In germline, CDR1 is SGHAT, CDR2 FQNNGV. CDR3: CASNPAHGSGNTEAFF. The CDR3 DNA reads as TGTGCCAGCAACCCAGCTCACGGGAGCGGGAACACTGAAGCTTTCTTT.

In its sample, this clonotype was seen a few times. The chain has TRBV4-1 and TRBJ1-5; D gene uncertain. This CDR3 has 13 residues. Germline CDR1 reads MGHRA; CDR2 reads YSYEKL. V lost 5 bases to trimming and J lost 7 bases, with 12 bases between them. DNA for the CDR3: TGCGCCAGCAGCAAATCTATTGAACAGCCCCAGCATTTT. Translated: CASSKSIEQPQHF.

This sequence joins TRBV5-5 and TRBJ2-5; the D gene is possibly TRBD2 (6 bases). Germline assignment: CDR1 SGHKS and CDR2 YYEKEE (reference sequence). The CDR3 loop spans 14 amino acids. The CDR3 is CNSSLAREEETQYF. CDR3 DNA sequence: TGTAACAGCAGCTTGGCGCGGGAAGAAGAGACCCAGTACTTC.

This clonotype was detected ten times or more. The rearrangement joins TRBV4-1 to TRBJ2-3, with 7 bases that match TRBD2. Germline CDR1 MGHRA, CDR2 YSYEKL. The CDR3 totals 18 residues. V was clipped by 2 bases and J by 2 bases; unmatched bases: 13. The CDR3, as DNA: TGCGCCAGCAGCCAACCGACCGCGGCGGGAGATTCCACAGATACGCAGTATTTT. Translation: CASSQPTAAGDSTDTQYF.

The V gene is TRBV5-1, the J gene TRBJ2-5, with a possible D match to TRBD2 (6 bases). Trimming removed 0 bases from V and 7 bases from J, with 16 bases in between. The CDR3 totals 15 residues. Germline assignment: CDR1 SGHRS and CDR2 YFSETQ. The CDR3 nucleotides are TGCGCCAGCAGCTTGGAGGTAGCGGAAGTGGTGACCCAGTACTTC. It translates to CASSLEVAEVVTQYF.

Turning to this clonotype: The junction does not match germline at one end; this may be a read error. The J gene is TRBJ1-6, the V gene TRBV4-3; D is unresolved. Germline CDR1 LGHNA, CDR2 YSLEER. The CDR3 sequence is 15 residues long. The CDR3 region has the DNA TGCGCCAGGAGCCAAGATCCAGGCGGCGGTTCACCCCCCCACTTT. The encoded protein is CARSQDPGGGSPPHF.

The rearrangement joins TRBV14 to TRBJ2-5, with 7 bases fitting TRBD1. The V gene's germline CDR1 is SGHDN and CDR2 FVKESK. The V segment lost 1 base and the J segment 4 bases; nucleotides outside the gene matches: 12. The CDR3 contains 17 residues. The CDR3 loop reads CASSQVWDAGGLETQYF. Here the CDR3 DNA reads TGTGCCAGCAGCCAAGTTTGGGACGCAGGGGGTTTAGAGACCCAGTACTTC. The variable domain in full, completed from reference TRBV14 and TRBJ2-5, reads EAGVTQFPSHSVIEKGQTVTLRCDPISGHDNLYWYRRVMGKEIKFLLHFVKESKQDESGMPNNRFLAERTGGTYSTLKVQPAELEDSGVYFCASSQVWDAGGLETQYFGPGTRLLVL.

This clonotype has only a few counts. A junction boundary mismatches the germline segment, possibly from a read error. The chain has TRBV28 and TRBJ2-5, with 10 bases fitting TRBD1. Germline V gene data show CDR1 as MDHEN and CDR2 as SYDVKM. This CDR3 is built from 15 residues. CDR3: CASSLWTGGGETQYF. The CDR3 DNA follows: TGTGCCAGCAGTCTATGGACAGGGGGAGGAGAGACCCAGTACTTC. Supplemented by reference TRBV28 and TRBJ2-5, the full variable domain reads DVKVTQSSRYLVKRTGEKVFLECVQDMDHENMFWYRQDPGLGLRLIYFSYDVKMKEKGDIPEGYSVSREKKERFSLILESASTNQTSMYLCASSLWTGGGETQYFGPGTRLLVL.

With respect to this clonotype: Just one base apart from a much larger clone, this may be a read error. This chain links TRBV10-3 with TRBJ2-3; 9 bases match TRBD2. The CDR3 has 15 amino acids. From germline, CDR1 is ENHRY and CDR2 SYGVKD. The CDR3 DNA reads as TGTGCCGTTAGGGTAGCGGGAGTGAGCACAGATATGCAGTATTTT. Its protein is CAVRVAGVSTDMQYF.

A note on this clonotype: Mismatch with germline at one junction end may stem from a read error. V gene TRBV11-1 combines with J gene TRBJ2-3; the D gene is possibly TRBD2 (6 bases). CDR1 is SGHAT and CDR2 is FQDESV in the germline V gene (reference sequence). The CDR3 spans 16 residues. CDR3 sequence reads: CANTLGRGASTDMQYF. The CDR3 coding sequence is TGTGCCAACACCCTCGGGCGGGGAGCTAGCACAGATATGCAGTATTTT.

Comments on this clonotype: The junction and the germline gene differ at one end; a read error may be behind it. The DNA of the CDR3 is TGTGCCTGCAATACCGACAGGGGCACAGATACACAGTATTTT. Translation: CACNTDRGTDTQYF. This rearrangement joins TRBV6-1 to TRBJ2-3; 8 bases are shared with TRBD1. This CDR3 spans 14 amino acids. Germline V gene data show CDR1 as MNHNS and CDR2 as SASEGT.

A remark on this clonotype: This sequence may be a read error, since a much larger clone differs from it by one base. This chain connects TRBV4-2 to TRBJ2-5, with D uncertain. The CDR3 is made up of 14 amino acids. Germline lookup yields CDR1 LGHNA and CDR2 YNFKEQ. CDR3 coding DNA: TGTGCCAGCGGCCAAGGGATAGCTTTAGAGACCCAGTACTTC. It specifies CASGQGIALETQYF.

Only a few counts were recorded for this clonotype. The rearrangement uses TRBV28 and TRBJ2-7, with 12 bases fitting TRBD2. CDR1 is MDHEN, CDR2 SYDVKM, per germline. There are 15 residues in the CDR3. The V gene end was trimmed by 2 bases and the J gene end by 13 bases; junction bases not matched to a gene: 12. Written as DNA, the CDR3 is TGTGCCAGCAGTTTACTTGGAGGACTAGCGGGATCCACTTACTTC. This sequence encodes CASSLLGGLAGSTYF.

The J gene is TRBJ2-3, the V gene TRBV5-1, with 9 bases fitting TRBD1. The length of the CDR3 is 16 residues. Trimming removed 0 bases from V and 2 bases from J; junction bases left unmatched: 4. The germline CDR1 and CDR2 sequences are SGHRS and YFSETQ. The CDR3 nucleotides are TGCGCCAGCAGCTTGGGGGGGACAGGGCCCACAGATACGCAGTATTTT. It is translated as CASSLGGTGPTDTQYF. The whole variable domain, remainder taken from reference TRBV5-1 and TRBJ2-3, is KAGVTQTPRYLIKTRGQQVTLSCSPISGHRSVSWYQQTPGQGLQFLFEYFSETQRNKGNFPGRFSGRQFSNSRSEMNVSTLELGDSALYLCASSLGGTGPTDTQYFGPGTRLTVL.